The source of this T cell receptor (beta chain) is a study of blood T cell repertoires in COVID-19. Turning to the study itself: The United States, Italy and Spain supplied acute and convalescent COVID-19 samples. T cells, B-cell-depleted T cells, or PBMCs provided the cDNA or gDNA that served as material.

Original data processing: By means of reference gene primer amplification, nucleated cell counts were estimated. Libraries were prepared by immunoSEQ multiplex PCR; TCRdb keeps only in-frame clonotypes and omits some of them. The V and J calls and the clone size are those of that table, but D and trimming were determined from the DNA. The data show around 100,000 clones, around nine tenths seen once. In germline, CDR1 is SGHRS, CDR2 YFSETQ. This CDR3 is built from 14 residues. V trimming: 2 bases; J trimming: 4 bases; junction bases outside the gene matches: 4. The material sequenced was peripheral blood. The receptor was isolated from a human donor in a cohort sampled during active COVID-19. V is TRBV5-1 and J is TRBJ2-3, with 7 bases matching TRBD1. CDR3 nucleotides: TGCGCCAGCAGCTTAGCGGACAGGTCAGATACGCAGTATTTT. Its protein product is CASSLADRSDTQYF.